Listed below are T cell receptor beta chains from one sample, sequenced in a study of blood T cell repertoires in COVID-19. Assay: immunoSEQ multiplex PCR; the TCRdb copy retains only in-frame clones and omits some. The sample includes approximately 250,000 clones, approximately 90% of them seen just once. The specimen sequenced was PBMCs or T cells enriched from blood (not recorded which). Receptor source: a woman aged 30 to 39 with acute COVID-19. The CDR3 runs from the conserved cysteine through the conserved F or W. The D gene is left open where the match is weak.

TRBJ1-5,TRBV2,-,CASSETDSNQPQHF
TRBJ1-4,TRBV24-1,TRBD1,CATSLTGGDEKLFF
TRBJ1-2,TRBV28,-,CASNKPGGRFNYGYTF
TRBJ2-1,TRBV5-4,TRBD2,CASSPQSGTVLGNEQFF
TRBJ2-3,TRBV15,TRBD1,CATSTIIGTGADTQYF
TRBJ2-7,TRBV4-3,TRBD2,CASSQVAGASVVEEQYF
TRBJ1-5,TRBV19,TRBD1,CASKTSGQGSNQPQHF
TRBJ2-3,TRBV5-1,TRBD1,CASSSLDRAPTDTQYF
TRBJ2-3,TRBV28,TRBD2,CASRLAGGPPDTQYF
TRBJ2-7,TRBV10-3,TRBD2,CAISEFRGGAYEQYF
TRBJ1-4,TRBV7-6,-,CASSLEGGDEKLFF
TRBJ1-2,TRBV19,-,CASSIEWDGGPGYTF
TRBJ2-7,TRBV28,TRBD2,CASSLPELAGNEQYF
TRBJ2-4,TRBV29-1,-,CSERVWVPPKNIQYF
TRBJ2-5,TRBV6-4,TRBD2,CASPTGRLAGVETQYF
TRBJ2-7,TRBV19,TRBD2,CASSRAGVDEQYF
TRBJ2-3,TRBV3-1/TRBV3-2,TRBD1,CASSYATGSRTDTQYF
TRBJ2-1,TRBV3-1/TRBV3-2,-,CASSSDRTYNEQFF
TRBJ2-7,TRBV28,-,CASGLAYEQYF
TRBJ1-5,TRBV6-5,-,CASNPGVYSNQPQHF
TRBJ1-5,TRBV27,TRBD1,CASSLTGGTYSNQPQHF
TRBJ1-5,TRBV7-2,-,CASSSWGGAEPQHF
TRBJ2-1,TRBV4-3,-,CASSQDWSGQQFF
TRBJ1-6,TRBV5-1,-,CASSLATGYSPLHF
TRBJ1-1,TRBV27,-,CASGPGAEAFF
TRBJ2-6,TRBV19,TRBD1,CASCPGQGNSGANVLTF
TRBJ1-2,TRBV27,TRBD1,CASSPGGDRIYGYTF
TRBJ2-5,TRBV3-1/TRBV3-2,-,CASSQEWQGLETQYF
TRBJ2-1,TRBV6-5,TRBD2,CASRETSAYNEQFF
TRBJ1-2,TRBV28,TRBD1,CASVLGGGYGYTF
TRBJ1-1,TRBV4-1,TRBD1,CASSPTTGASGEAFF
TRBJ2-7,TRBV28,-,CASTPTALVSYEQYF
TRBJ2-7,TRBV10-2,-,CASSEPGMLAFEQYF
TRBJ2-3,TRBV11-3,-,CASSLGVRSEDTQYF
TRBJ1-4,TRBV29-1,-,CSVERGSNEKLFF
TRBJ2-7,TRBV28,TRBD2,CASRASGTYEQYF
TRBJ2-3,TRBV6-1,-,CASSEIRGSDTQYF
TRBJ1-4,TRBV19,-,CGTVATNEKLFF
TRBJ2-7,TRBV5-1,TRBD2,CASSLDSGTSGLPSREQYF
TRBJ1-1,TRBV6-1,TRBD1,CASSVGDRKVLNTEAFF
TRBJ1-1,TRBV3-1/TRBV3-2,-,CASSQWGGTEAFF
TRBJ2-5,TRBV28,TRBD2,CASSRISGGAQETQYF